This TCR beta chain was retrieved from a study of blood T cell repertoires in COVID-19. As for the study in general: Collection of acute and convalescent COVID-19 samples took place in the United States, Italy and Spain. PBMCs, B-cell-depleted T cells, or T cells provided the cDNA or gDNA that made up the material.

Sequenced by immunoSEQ multiplex PCR; TCRdb stores in-frame clones only, minus some. The data contain a few hundred thousand clones, 70% to 90% of them singletons. Germline lookup yields CDR1 SGHDN and CDR2 FVKESK. V was clipped by 4 bases and J by 2 bases; unmatched bases: 5. The CDR3 has 14 amino acids. This TCR was recovered from a woman in her 70s with active or convalescent COVID-19. The chain joins TRBV14 to TRBJ2-7; 7 positions agree with TRBD2. The sample comprised peripheral blood. CDR3: CASSRSGGTYEQYF. The CDR3, as DNA: TGTGCCAGCAGCCGGTCGGGGGGTACCTACGAGCAGTACTTC.